This T cell receptor beta chain originates from a study of T cells in Graves' hyperthyroidism and ophthalmopathy. Whole-study results and caveats: For ophthalmopathy, model prediction preceded onset by a median about 6 months.

TCR beta CDR3 regions were amplified from RNA transcripts. HTBI primers drove first-round RT-PCR of the TCR CDR3. In TCRdb, the multiplex PCR reads were re-called with MiXCR into one record per CDR3 protein. The sample has hundreds of thousands of distinct CDR3 sequences; about 20% are singletons. PBMCs stemmed from under 11 ml fresh peripheral blood. The CDR3 sequence is 17 residues long. CDR1 is SQVTM and CDR2 is ANQGSEA in the germline V gene. Trimming took off 3 bases at V and 9 bases at J, with 30 bases between the two ends. This clonotype was seen ten or more times. Its antigen is still unknown. The sequence came from a woman between 18 and 30 years old with Graves' hyperthyroidism. The chain couples TRBV29-1 to TRBJ2-7; D is possibly TRBD1 (5 bases). The source material was blood. CDR3 nucleotide sequence: TGCAGCGTTGAGGGTGCCATGATTTCGAACAGGCCCTCTGTGCAGTACTTC. It is translated as CSVEGAMISNRPSVQYF.